This T cell receptor beta chain was observed in a study of technical replicates of blood from several donors. With V trimmed by 5 bases and J by 1 base, 8 bases remained unmatched. The CDR3 has 17 residues. Germline V CDR1 and CDR2: PRHDT, FYEKMQ (reference sequence). Profiled with immunoSEQ multiplex PCR; TCRdb holds only in-frame clones, not every one. The data contain more than 65,000 clones, roughly 92% of them singletons. Sequencing was done on a sample of T cells isolated from PBMCs. This chain joins TRBV13 and TRBJ2-3, with 11 bases fitting TRBD2. This clonotype was obtained from a human donor in good health. CDR3 coding DNA: TGTGCCAGCAGCGGGAGACTAGCGGGATTAGGCACAGATACGCAGTATTTT. Encoded protein: CASSGRLAGLGTDTQYF.